A selection of T cell receptor beta chains follows, all from one sample in a study of T cell responses to AZD1222 COVID-19 vaccine. TCRdb keeps only in-frame clones here, not all; method: immunoSEQ multiplex PCR. The sample lists approximately 85,000 clones; around 86% were seen once. Sequenced here: peripheral blood, sampled on day 0 of AZD1222 vaccination. The receptors originated from an adult in good health. The conserved cysteine and the conserved F or W are not part of the CDR3 here.

cdr3_length j_call v_call cdr3_aa
12 TRBJ1-2 TRBV9 ASSSGTGLLGYT
12 TRBJ1-2 TRBV10-1 ASSLGQGNYGYT
12 TRBJ2-7 TRBV20-1 SASVPSGNYEQY
15 TRBJ2-3 TRBV18 ASSPKGAGGGTDTQY
12 TRBJ1-1 TRBV6-5 ASSPTPLNTEAF
10 TRBJ1-1 TRBV12-3/TRBV12-4 ASSPGGLEAF
10 TRBJ1-1 TRBV29-1 SVAQGRAEAF
11 TRBJ1-2 TRBV12-3/TRBV12-4 ASSFQRHYGYT
14 TRBJ2-3 TRBV7-9 ASSSNSGGITDTQY
14 TRBJ2-2 TRBV27 ASNPTGVTNTGELF
14 TRBJ2-2 TRBV7-2 ASRSGGTGNTGELF
13 TRBJ1-1 TRBV7-3 ASSPTGFVGTEAF
14 TRBJ2-2 TRBV5-6 ASTRYLAGGTGELF
13 TRBJ2-5 TRBV5-4 ASSLPGQATKTQY
13 TRBJ1-5 TRBV10-2 ASSVTGASNQPQH
10 TRBJ1-2 TRBV10-2 ASKQQRYGYT
11 TRBJ1-2 TRBV11-2 ASQYRGHLGYT
10 TRBJ2-7 TRBV6-6 ASRGQQYEQY
11 TRBJ1-5 TRBV27 ASGRPGVQPQH
13 TRBJ2-7 TRBV21-1 ASRWTGGVVGEQY
12 TRBJ1-4 TRBV2 ASTNGQLGEKLF
14 TRBJ2-7 TRBV27 ASSPQQGFIFYEQY
11 TRBJ1-5 TRBV27 ASSLRGFQPQH
13 TRBJ2-3 TRBV29-1 SVTTGSPSTDTQY
13 TRBJ1-4 TRBV19 ASRKDDRVFEKLF
13 TRBJ2-2 TRBV6-6 ATPRGTASTGELF
14 TRBJ1-2 TRBV14 ASSQIAGAPNYGYT
10 TRBJ2-5 TRBV29-1 SVVRGPETQY